A single T cell receptor beta chain is shown here with its context. Sequencing was performed with immunoSEQ multiplex PCR; in TCRdb, only in-frame clones are kept and a portion is missing. The sample shows about 120,000 clones, roughly nine tenths of them seen only once. V was shortened by 3 bases and J by 0 bases, with 12 bases between the two germline ends. This CDR3 has 16 residues. Germline-derived CDR1 and CDR2 are SEHNR and FQNEAQ (reference sequence). The record originates from a study of Tregs in tolerant kidney transplant recipients. The V gene is TRBV7-9, the J gene TRBJ2-1; D is ambiguous. Input material: CD4+ T cells from blood. This clonotype was sampled from a human donor in good health. CDR3 DNA sequence: TGTGCCAGCAGCTTGCTGGCGGTGAGCTCCTACAATGAGCAGTTCTTC. Amino acids: CASSLLAVSSYNEQFF.